This TCR beta chain was observed in a study of regulatory T cells in long-lasting Graves disease. As to time point: persistent/refractory GD, antithyroid drugs over 5 years with positive TRAb. PBMC RNA was the source of the TCR library. It was an endocrinology department in Xi'an, China, that provided the patients. Study-level results: The analysis examined peripheral blood only and excluded thyroid tissue. New patients shared fewer public clonotypes (about 1,000) than persistent patients did (around 2,700).

Assembly of TCR beta libraries relied on iRepertoire HTBI primers together with Arm-PCR of CDR3 regions. Each CDR3 protein is one row after TCRdb ran MiXCR on the multiplex PCR reads. This sample has some 330,000 distinct CDR3 sequences, with roughly 24% found just once. This clonotype came up a few times. Its antigen is not identified. This clonotype was obtained from a woman aged 40-49 years with Graves disease. The sample in question was peripheral blood mononuclear cells (PBMCs), obtained when the disease was refractory, from a patient treated with antithyroid drugs.

The CDR3 bases are TGCAGCGTGTGGACAACTGGAAACACCATATATTTT. It translates to CSVWTTGNTIYF. This chain links TRBV29-1 with TRBJ1-3; D may be TRBD1 (5 bases). The V end was cut by 6 bases, the J end by 2 bases, with 8 bases between. Germline V gives CDR1 SQVTM, CDR2 ANQGSEA. This CDR3 spans 12 amino acids.